Listed below are T cell receptor beta chains from one sample, sequenced in a study of blood T cells in healthy people across ages. TCRdb redid the calling of the 5' RACE reads with MiXCR, one entry per CDR3 protein. The profile shows some 550,000 distinct CDR3 sequences, around 50% of them singletons. The material sequenced was blood. Receptors originate from a man older than 75 in good health. Each CDR3 is given with its conserved first and last residue. The D gene is left open where the match is weak. Size values are once, few and many counts, or a class for expanded clones, and some rows have none.

J gene: TRBJ2-1; clone size: few; V gene: TRBV20-1; D gene: TRBD2; CDR3 DNA: TGCAGTGCTAATAGCGGGCGAAACAATGAGCAGTTCTTC; CDR3 protein: CSANSGRNNEQFF
J gene: TRBJ2-2; clone size: .; V gene: TRBV4-3; D gene: .; CDR3 DNA: TGCGCCAGCAGCCCTCAAGTCCACCAGAACCCCGGGGAGCTGTTTTTT; CDR3 protein: CASSPQVHQNPGELFF
J gene: TRBJ2-7; clone size: .; V gene: TRBV12-3/TRBV12-4; D gene: .; CDR3 DNA: TGTGCCAGCAGTTTCGGACCCTCTAGAGAGCAGTACTTC; CDR3 protein: CASSFGPSREQYF
J gene: TRBJ2-7; clone size: once; V gene: TRBV5-1; D gene: .; CDR3 DNA: TGCGCCAGCAGCTTGGTGCCAGCAAGAGACTACGAGCAGTACTTC; CDR3 protein: CASSLVPARDYEQYF
J gene: TRBJ1-1; clone size: few; V gene: TRBV9; D gene: TRBD1; CDR3 DNA: TGTGCCAGCAGCGTCGACAGGGCTAACACTGAAGCTTTCTTT; CDR3 protein: CASSVDRANTEAFF
J gene: TRBJ1-4; clone size: .; V gene: TRBV6-6; D gene: .; CDR3 DNA: TGTGCCAGCAGTTACGCGAGGGGAATTAATGAAAAACTGTTTTTT; CDR3 protein: CASSYARGINEKLFF
J gene: TRBJ1-5; clone size: .; V gene: TRBV10-3; D gene: .; CDR3 DNA: TGTGCCATCAGTGAGTCGTCCAGGGGCAATCAGCCCCAGCATTTT; CDR3 protein: CAISESSRGNQPQHF
J gene: TRBJ2-7; clone size: .; V gene: TRBV5-1; D gene: TRBD1; CDR3 DNA: TGCGCCAGCAGCTTGGCGGGGGACAGGGACTACGAGCAGTACTTC; CDR3 protein: CASSLAGDRDYEQYF
J gene: TRBJ2-5; clone size: few; V gene: TRBV20-1; D gene: TRBD2; CDR3 DNA: TGCAGTGCTAGAGACAGGACTAGCGGGGTTGGGGAGACCCAGTACTTC; CDR3 protein: CSARDRTSGVGETQYF
J gene: TRBJ1-5; clone size: .; V gene: TRBV10-3; D gene: .; CDR3 DNA: TGTGCCATCAGTGAGTCACAGGCTCAGCCCCAGCATTTT; CDR3 protein: CAISESQAQPQHF
J gene: TRBJ2-7; clone size: .; V gene: TRBV2; D gene: TRBD1; CDR3 DNA: TGTGCCAGCAGATCGATTGGACAGGGGACCTACGAGCAGTACTTC; CDR3 protein: CASRSIGQGTYEQYF
J gene: TRBJ1-1; clone size: .; V gene: TRBV11-1; D gene: .; CDR3 DNA: TGTGCCAGCAGCGGGGCAGAGAACACTGAAGCTTTCTTT; CDR3 protein: CASSGAENTEAFF
J gene: TRBJ2-5; clone size: .; V gene: TRBV2; D gene: .; CDR3 DNA: TGTGCCAGCACGAGAACACAAGAGACCCAGTACTTC; CDR3 protein: CASTRTQETQYF
J gene: TRBJ2-3; clone size: many; V gene: TRBV6-6; D gene: TRBD2; CDR3 DNA: TGTGCCAGCAGTTTCGGACTAGCGGGAGGAGTTACAGATACGCAGTATTTT; CDR3 protein: CASSFGLAGGVTDTQYF
J gene: TRBJ2-7; clone size: few; V gene: TRBV5-1; D gene: TRBD2; CDR3 DNA: TGCGCCAGCAGCTTGGAGGGACTAGCGGGGGTTGACGAGCAGTACTTC; CDR3 protein: CASSLEGLAGVDEQYF
J gene: TRBJ1-1; clone size: .; V gene: TRBV10-3; D gene: .; CDR3 DNA: TGTGCCATCAGTGAGCCAGGAGGAATGAACACTGAAGCTTTCTTT; CDR3 protein: CAISEPGGMNTEAFF
J gene: TRBJ2-7; clone size: .; V gene: TRBV5-1; D gene: TRBD1; CDR3 DNA: TGCGCCAGCAGCGCAGACAGGGGCGCGGACGAGCAGTACTTC; CDR3 protein: CASSADRGADEQYF
J gene: TRBJ1-5; clone size: .; V gene: TRBV20-1; D gene: TRBD1; CDR3 DNA: TGCAGTGCTAGGCCCGACAGGGTGGATAGCAATCAGCCCCAGCATTTT; CDR3 protein: CSARPDRVDSNQPQHF
J gene: TRBJ1-4; clone size: once; V gene: TRBV10-3; D gene: TRBD1; CDR3 DNA: TGTGCCATCGGTTCCCAGGGGGCAACTAATGAAAAACTGTTTTTT; CDR3 protein: CAIGSQGATNEKLFF
J gene: TRBJ2-3; clone size: .; V gene: TRBV9; D gene: .; CDR3 DNA: TGTGCCAGCAGCGTAGCTGACGACGGGGGGCAGAGCACAGATACGCAGTATTTT; CDR3 protein: CASSVADDGGQSTDTQYF
J gene: TRBJ1-1; clone size: few; V gene: TRBV7-2; D gene: .; CDR3 DNA: TGTGCCAGCAGCTTAGCTGCCACCCTCAACACTGAAGCTTTCTTT; CDR3 protein: CASSLAATLNTEAFF
J gene: TRBJ2-7; clone size: .; V gene: TRBV14; D gene: .; CDR3 DNA: TGTGCCAGCAGCCGGCTTTCAGGGGAATACGAGCAGTACTTC; CDR3 protein: CASSRLSGEYEQYF
J gene: TRBJ2-1; clone size: .; V gene: TRBV10-3; D gene: TRBD2; CDR3 DNA: TGTGCCATCACTAGCGGGAAGGGCGCCTACAATGAGCAGTTCTTC; CDR3 protein: CAITSGKGAYNEQFF
J gene: TRBJ2-7; clone size: .; V gene: TRBV6-2/TRBV6-3; D gene: .; CDR3 DNA: TGTGCCAGCAAGGGCCCTCGGCGGGACACGTTTTTTTTCGACGAGCAGTACTTC; CDR3 protein: CASKGPRRDTFFFDEQYF
J gene: TRBJ2-5; clone size: many; V gene: TRBV4-1; D gene: .; CDR3 DNA: TGCGCCAGCAGCCCGGAGGACTCCCCGAGGGAGACCCAGTACTTC; CDR3 protein: CASSPEDSPRETQYF
J gene: TRBJ2-1; clone size: .; V gene: TRBV5-1; D gene: .; CDR3 DNA: TGCGCCAGCAGCTTGGCCTTCTACAATGAGCAGTTCTTC; CDR3 protein: CASSLAFYNEQFF
J gene: TRBJ1-2; clone size: .; V gene: TRBV5-1; D gene: TRBD1; CDR3 DNA: TGCGCCAGCAGCTTGGGCCGGGACAGGGTCGAGAAGTATGGCTACACCTTC; CDR3 protein: CASSLGRDRVEKYGYTF
J gene: TRBJ2-3; clone size: few; V gene: TRBV20-1; D gene: TRBD2; CDR3 DNA: TGCAGTGCCCGGACTAGTACAAGAGATACGCAGTATTTT; CDR3 protein: CSARTSTRDTQYF
J gene: TRBJ2-3; clone size: .; V gene: TRBV21-1; D gene: .; CDR3 DNA: TGTGCCAGCAGCAGAAAGACAGGGGAGTTTTGGTTCGAAACAGATACGCAGTATTTT; CDR3 protein: CASSRKTGEFWFETDTQYF
J gene: TRBJ2-4; clone size: .; V gene: TRBV4-1; D gene: .; CDR3 DNA: TGCGCCAGCAGCCACCCCACGGACGGTGGAAACATTCAGTACTTC; CDR3 protein: CASSHPTDGGNIQYF
J gene: TRBJ2-1; clone size: .; V gene: TRBV11-1; D gene: TRBD2; CDR3 DNA: TGTGCCAGCAGCATTCTCACTAGCGGCGCCTACAATGAGCAGTTCTTC; CDR3 protein: CASSILTSGAYNEQFF
J gene: TRBJ2-7; clone size: .; V gene: TRBV28; D gene: TRBD1; CDR3 DNA: TGTGCCAGCAGTAACAGGGGAGACGACGAGCAGTACTTC; CDR3 protein: CASSNRGDDEQYF
J gene: TRBJ2-1; clone size: .; V gene: TRBV7-3; D gene: .; CDR3 DNA: TGTGCCAGCAGCAGCACAGCGGACAACTACAATGAGCAGTTCTTC; CDR3 protein: CASSSTADNYNEQFF
J gene: TRBJ1-1; clone size: .; V gene: TRBV9; D gene: .; CDR3 DNA: TGTGCCAGCAGCGCCCCGAACACTGAAGCTTTCTTT; CDR3 protein: CASSAPNTEAFF